Described below is a single T cell receptor beta chain sequence and its context. Antigen unknown. cDNA came from roughly 0.53 to 1 ug RNA primed by random hexamers. MiXCR was run by TCRdb on the immunoSEQ multiplex PCR reads, yielding one entry per CDR3 protein. The repertoire holds 250,000 to 300,000 distinct CDR3 sequences, with approximately 89% as singletons. The data were obtained in a study of CD8 T cells in Susac syndrome. Findings of the study overall: As the study acknowledged, the number of individuals who were part of its TCR sequencing and HLA analysis was relatively small.

Trimming cost V 3 bases and J 8 bases; bases outside gene matches: 3. Germline V gene sequence: CDR1 LNHDA, CDR2 SQIVND (reference sequence). The CDR3 is made up of 13 amino acids. Sequenced sample: CD8+ T cells from PBMCs. The clonotype originates from a human donor with multiple sclerosis. J is TRBJ2-4 and V is TRBV19; 8 bases are shared with TRBD1. As DNA, the CDR3 is TGTGCCAGTAGTATTTCAGGGGGCTACATTCAGTACTTC. Translation gives CASSISGGYIQYF. Using reference TRBV19 and TRBJ2-4 for the parts outside the CDR3, the full variable domain is DGGITQSPKYLFRKEGQNVTLSCEQNLNHDAMYWYRQDPGQGLRLIYYSQIVNDFQKGDIAEGYSVSREKKESFPLTVTSAQKNPTAFYLCASSISGGYIQYFGAGTRLSVL.